This is a list of T cell receptor beta chains from one sample in a study of blood T cell repertoires in COVID-19. Clones were read by immunoSEQ multiplex PCR, and TCRdb kept only the in-frame ones, dropping some. The table shows roughly 160,000 clones, with approximately 84% occurring only once. The specimen sequenced was peripheral blood. Receptor source: a man in his 70s with active or convalescent COVID-19. Each CDR3 is given with its conserved first and last residue. A D gene is named only where the DNA matches it firmly. The size of a clone is reported for some rows only, either as once, few or many, or as a class for expanded clones.

v_gene	d_gene	abundance	j_gene	CDR3nt	CDR3aa
TRBV5-4	TRBD1	.	TRBJ2-5	TGTGCCAGCAGCTTGGAGGTGGGAGACAGGGACCAAGAGACCCAGTACTTC	CASSLEVGDRDQETQYF
TRBV10-3	TRBD1	.	TRBJ1-1	TGTGCCATCAGGAGGGACAGGGACACTGAAGCTTTCTTT	CAIRRDRDTEAFF
TRBV11-2	TRBD2	once	TRBJ2-1	TGTGCCAGCAGCTTAGCGAGCGGGAAGGGGAATGAGCAGTTCTTC	CASSLASGKGNEQFF
TRBV30	.	.	TRBJ1-2	TGTGCCTGGAGTGTAGGGGTTAGAAACTATGGCTACACCTTC	CAWSVGVRNYGYTF
TRBV7-3	.	.	TRBJ1-5	TGTGCCAGCAGCCTCGACTCTCCCGACCAGCCCCAGCATTTT	CASSLDSPDQPQHF
TRBV2	.	.	TRBJ1-1	TGTGCCAGCAGTTCACAGGGGAACACTGAAGCTTTCTTT	CASSSQGNTEAFF
TRBV3-1/TRBV3-2	.	.	TRBJ1-1	TGTGCCAGCAGCCAAGCTAGAAGTAGCTGGGTTGAAGCTTTCTTT	CASSQARSSWVEAFF
TRBV3-1/TRBV3-2	.	.	TRBJ1-3	TGTGCCAGCAGCCAAGCATGGGGGCCTGGAAACACCATATATTTT	CASSQAWGPGNTIYF
TRBV18	TRBD1	.	TRBJ1-3	TGTGCCAGCTCACCAATTGGGACAGTTAAATCTGGAAACACCATATATTTT	CASSPIGTVKSGNTIYF
TRBV7-2	.	.	TRBJ1-1	TGTGCCAGCAGCACCCAACAGGGGAACACTGAAGCTTTCTTT	CASSTQQGNTEAFF